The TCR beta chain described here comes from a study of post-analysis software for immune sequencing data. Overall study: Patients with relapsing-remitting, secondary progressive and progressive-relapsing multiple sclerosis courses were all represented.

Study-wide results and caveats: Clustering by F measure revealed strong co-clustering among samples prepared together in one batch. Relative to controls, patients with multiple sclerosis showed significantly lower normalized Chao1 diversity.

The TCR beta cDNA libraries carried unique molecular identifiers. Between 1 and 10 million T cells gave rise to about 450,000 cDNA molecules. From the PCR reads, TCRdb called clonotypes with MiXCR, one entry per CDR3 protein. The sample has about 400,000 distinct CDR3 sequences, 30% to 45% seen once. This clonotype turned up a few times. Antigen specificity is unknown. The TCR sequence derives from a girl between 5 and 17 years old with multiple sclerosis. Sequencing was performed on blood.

The CDR3: CASSFKIRGDSYEQYF. The CDR3 coding sequence is TGTGCCAGCAGTTTTAAGATCCGGGGGGACTCCTACGAGCAGTACTTC. This chain uses TRBV6-8 with TRBJ2-7, with 7 bases identical to TRBD2. V lost 4 bases, J lost 0 bases, and 9 bases stayed unmatched. Per the germline V gene, CDR1 is MNHGY and CDR2 is SAAAGT. This CDR3 is 16 amino acids long.